A single sample gave rise to the 8 T cell receptor beta chains below, sequenced in a study of human CD8 memory T cell subsets. The authors made TCR beta libraries using UMI-labeled 5' RACE. From its re-call of the 5' RACE reads, TCRdb lists each CDR3 protein once, without DNA. Recorded for this sample: roughly 4,700 distinct CDR3 sequences. The sequenced sample was CD8+ T cells from PBMCs. These receptors all stem from a human donor in good health.

The V gene is TRBV10-3, the J gene TRBJ2-3. CDR1 and CDR2 from the germline V gene are ENHRY and SYGVKD. The CDR3 covers 14 residues. The CDR3: CAISESDSTDTQYF.

The chain carries TRBV7-8 and TRBJ2-1; absent DNA, TCRdb's TRBD2 call cannot be checked. Germline V gives CDR1 SGHVS, CDR2 FQNEAQ. This CDR3 is 19 amino acids long. CDR3: CASSGDSWTSSVAYNEQFF.

The rearrangement links TRBV20-1 to TRBJ2-7; with no DNA, the TCRdb D assignment of TRBD1 cannot be verified. The CDR3 length is 14 residues. Germline CDR1 is DFQATT and CDR2 is SNEGSKA (reference sequence). This CDR3 reads CSARTGSNDYEQYF.

Considering frequency, this clonotype is medium-sized (0.01 to 0.1%). This chain links TRBV7-6 with TRBJ2-2; checking the TCRdb D call of TRBD2 is not possible without DNA. The CDR3 spans 18 residues. CDR1 and CDR2 (germline): SGHVS, FNYEAQ. The CDR3 loop reads CASSTPRTSGTNTGELFF.

This clonotype is called medium-sized (0.01 to 0.1%) based on its frequency. The V gene is TRBV7-3, the J gene TRBJ2-2; there is no DNA to check the TCRdb D call of TRBD1. Germline loops: CDR1 SGHTA, CDR2 FQGTGA. The CDR3 loop spans 15 amino acids. The chain's CDR3 is CASSSGTGGTGELFF.

CDR3: CASSDSAEGTGELFF. The chain recombines TRBV6-4 with TRBJ2-2; lacking DNA, the TRBD2 call made by TCRdb goes unchecked. The CDR3 is made up of 15 amino acids. CDR1 and CDR2 from the germline V gene are MRHNA and SNTAGT.

Judged by frequency, this clonotype is medium-sized. This CDR3 is CASRPGQTYEQYF. V is TRBV12-3 or TRBV12-4 and J is TRBJ2-7; TCRdb's D gene call, TRBD1, goes unchecked for lack of DNA. This CDR3 region has 13 residues.

The V gene is TRBV28, the J gene TRBJ1-2; TCRdb gives TRBD1 as the D gene, but with no DNA this cannot be confirmed. The CDR3 has 16 amino acids. Germline V gene data show CDR1 as MDHEN and CDR2 as SYDVKM. The CDR3 here is CASSYQDRQANYGYTF.